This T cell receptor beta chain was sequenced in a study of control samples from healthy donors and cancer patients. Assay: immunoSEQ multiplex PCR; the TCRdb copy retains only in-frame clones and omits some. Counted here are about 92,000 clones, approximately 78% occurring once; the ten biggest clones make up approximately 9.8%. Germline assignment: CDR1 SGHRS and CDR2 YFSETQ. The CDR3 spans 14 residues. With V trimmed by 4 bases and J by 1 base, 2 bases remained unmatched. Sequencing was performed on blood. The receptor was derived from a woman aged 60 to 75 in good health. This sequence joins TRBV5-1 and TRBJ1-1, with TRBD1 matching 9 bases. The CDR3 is CASSPGQGNTEAFF. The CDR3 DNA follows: TGCGCCAGCAGCCCGGGACAGGGGAACACTGAAGCTTTCTTT.